The sequence of this T cell receptor beta chain was determined in a study of radiotherapy plus CTLA-4 blockade in lung cancer. Study-level findings and limits: Early blood T cell clone changes and increased post-radiation serum interferon-beta were reportedly the strongest response predictors.

Ipilimumab CTLA-4 blockade and focal radiation were given to patients with chemo-refractory metastatic non-small-cell lung cancer. Germline V gene data show CDR1 as ENHRY and CDR2 as SYGVKD. There are 15 residues in the CDR3. V gave up 2 bases and J gave up 5 bases; unmatched junction bases: 6. Assay: immunoSEQ multiplex PCR; the TCRdb copy retains only in-frame clones and omits some. The repertoire holds some 50,000 clones, with 65% to 85% as singletons. With regard to this clone: Its antigen is not identified.

This specimen was peripheral blood, taken from a patient treated with radiotherapy plus ipilimumab. V and J are TRBV10-3 and TRBJ2-3, with 8 bases that match TRBD2. This sequence was found in a human donor with non-small cell lung cancer who had a partial response to radiotherapy plus ipilimumab. CDR3 residues: CAISEKTGGQDTQYF. CDR3 bases: TGTGCCATCAGTGAGAAGACGGGGGGGCAAGATACGCAGTATTTT.